The 9 T cell receptor beta chains given below trace back to one sample, sequenced in a study of shared clonotypes between healthy human individuals. Assay: immunoSEQ multiplex PCR; the TCRdb copy retains only in-frame clones and omits some. The sample contains some 2,000,000 clones, about 94% of which appear only once. The sample was naive CD4+ T cells sorted from blood. Subset noted: CD45RA+ positively selected. These receptors all come from a man aged 18 to 35 in good health.

The rearrangement links TRBV5-4 to TRBJ2-3; D ambiguous. Per germline, CDR1 SGHNT and CDR2 YYREEE (reference sequence). V lost 4 bases and J 2 bases, leaving 11 bases between the germline ends. This CDR3 comprises 14 residues. The CDR3 loop reads CASSPETVTDTQYF. DNA for the CDR3: TGTGCCAGCAGCCCAGAAACCGTCACAGATACGCAGTATTTT.

V is TRBV30 and J is TRBJ2-3; 11 bases are shared with TRBD2. The V segment lost 8 bases and the J segment 1 base; nucleotides outside the gene matches: 5. Germline V CDR1 and CDR2: GTSNPN, SVGIG (reference sequence). The CDR3 is made up of 14 amino acids. The CDR3 spells CAGRLAGRTDTQYF. The CDR3 DNA reads as TGTGCCGGAAGACTAGCGGGGCGCACAGATACGCAGTATTTT.

This sequence joins TRBV5-1 and TRBJ1-1, with a weak D call TRBD1 (5 bases). The germline V gene has CDR1 SGHRS and CDR2 YFSETQ. The ends were cut back, 4 bases at V and 0 bases at J, with 10 bases in the middle. The CDR3 runs to 14 residues. In DNA, the CDR3 is TGCGCCAGCAGCCCCGGGGCCATGAACACTGAAGCTTTCTTT. This translates into CASSPGAMNTEAFF. Full variable domain (outside the CDR3, taken from reference TRBV5-1 and TRBJ1-1): KAGVTQTPRYLIKTRGQQVTLSCSPISGHRSVSWYQQTPGQGLQFLFEYFSETQRNKGNFPGRFSGRQFSNSRSEMNVSTLELGDSALYLCASSPGAMNTEAFFGQGTRLTVV.

This chain connects TRBV7-9 to TRBJ2-2; tentative D call: TRBD1 (5 bases). Per the germline V gene, CDR1 is SEHNR and CDR2 is FQNEAQ (reference sequence). This CDR3 comprises 16 residues. V gave up 5 bases and J gave up 5 bases, with 18 bases separating them. CDR3 nucleotides: TGTGCCAGCAGCCCCCGCAGGGCCCTAGGGACCGGGGAGCTGTTTTTT. Its protein product is CASSPRRALGTGELFF.

As to this clone: Additional DNA sequences in this sample encode the identical CDR3. The V call is TRBV7-2, the J call TRBJ1-1; D is unclear. V was cut by 4 bases and J by 4 bases, with 7 bases left in between. The CDR3 is made up of 12 amino acids. Germline CDR1 SGHTA, CDR2 FQGNSA. The CDR3 DNA is TGTGCCAGCAGCTCCAGAGGCACTGAAGCTTTCTTT. Encoded protein: CASSSRGTEAFF.

This clone was seen just once. The V gene is TRBV28, the J gene TRBJ1-4; D remains unclear. There are 16 residues in the CDR3. The germline V and J ends were trimmed by 6 bases and 7 bases, with 21 bases remaining between them. From germline, CDR1 is MDHEN and CDR2 SYDVKM. The CDR3 sequence is CASSTPGRERREKLFF. The DNA of the CDR3 is TGTGCCAGCAGCACACCCGGACGGGAAAGGCGTGAAAAACTGTTTTTT.

The gene calls are TRBV28 and TRBJ2-2, with 7 bases that match TRBD1. The CDR3 consists of 15 residues. Per germline, CDR1 MDHEN and CDR2 SYDVKM. V lost 7 bases to trimming and J lost 4 bases; unmatched junction nucleotides: 9. The CDR3 spells CASKWFDRATGELFF. The CDR3 DNA follows: TGTGCCAGCAAGTGGTTCGACAGGGCCACCGGGGAGCTGTTTTTT.

The genes are TRBV7-9 and TRBJ2-7; no reliable D call. Germline CDR1 is SEHNR and CDR2 is FQNEAQ (reference sequence). V was cut by 3 bases and J by 5 bases, with 14 bases left in between. CDR3 length: 14 amino acids. CDR3 nucleotide sequence: TGTGCCAGCAGCTTGGGCCTAGTTGGCGACGAGCAGTACTTC. As protein: CASSLGLVGDEQYF.

The rearrangement links TRBV5-1 to TRBJ2-1; a weak D match, TRBD2 (5 bases). V gave up 4 bases and J gave up 4 bases, with 15 bases separating them. The CDR3 extends over 15 amino acids. Germline lookup yields CDR1 SGHRS and CDR2 YFSETQ. This chain's CDR3 is CASSELAGSYNEQFF. CDR3 nucleotides: TGCGCCAGCAGCGAGCTCGCGGGTTCTTACAATGAGCAGTTCTTC. The whole variable domain, filled in from reference TRBV5-1 and TRBJ2-1, reads KAGVTQTPRYLIKTRGQQVTLSCSPISGHRSVSWYQQTPGQGLQFLFEYFSETQRNKGNFPGRFSGRQFSNSRSEMNVSTLELGDSALYLCASSELAGSYNEQFFGPGTRLTVL.